The sample holds a few counts of the clone carrying this T cell receptor (beta chain). As yet, its antigen is unknown. This record belongs to a study of CD8+ T cells in alopecia areata. Across the study: Treatment with tofacitinib (6 to 18 months) was followed by 6 months off drug.

General study points: Clonality in the scalp and expanded CD8+ clones ranked among the top 100 were significantly decreased by tofacitinib. The study found higher clonality in lesional than normal scalp, especially in alopecia totalis/universalis.

cDNA reverse transcribed from extracted RNA served as the sequencing template. Data came from immunoSEQ multiplex PCR; TCRdb stores just in-frame clones and leaves some out. Among approximately 280,000 clones, roughly 64% were seen once, and the ten largest hold about 1.7%. Treatment specified: oral pan-JAK inhibitor, 5-10 mg twice daily. CDR1 is SGHRS, CDR2 YFSETQ, per germline. There are 16 residues in the CDR3. The V gene end was trimmed by 4 bases and the J gene end by 1 base; junction bases not matched to a gene: 3. This TCR was recovered from a human donor with alopecia areata. The rearrangement links TRBV5-1 to TRBJ2-5, with 14 nucleotides matching TRBD2. The sequenced sample was CD4+ T cells sorted from blood, obtained at week 24, from a patient treated with tofacitinib. CDR3 sequence reads: CASSKGLAGAQETQYF. The CDR3 DNA reads TGCGCCAGCAGCAAGGGACTAGCGGGGGCCCAAGAGACCCAGTACTTC. The variable domain in full, with the rest retrieved from reference TRBV5-1 and TRBJ2-5, is KAGVTQTPRYLIKTRGQQVTLSCSPISGHRSVSWYQQTPGQGLQFLFEYFSETQRNKGNFPGRFSGRQFSNSRSEMNVSTLELGDSALYLCASSKGLAGAQETQYFGPGTRLLVL.